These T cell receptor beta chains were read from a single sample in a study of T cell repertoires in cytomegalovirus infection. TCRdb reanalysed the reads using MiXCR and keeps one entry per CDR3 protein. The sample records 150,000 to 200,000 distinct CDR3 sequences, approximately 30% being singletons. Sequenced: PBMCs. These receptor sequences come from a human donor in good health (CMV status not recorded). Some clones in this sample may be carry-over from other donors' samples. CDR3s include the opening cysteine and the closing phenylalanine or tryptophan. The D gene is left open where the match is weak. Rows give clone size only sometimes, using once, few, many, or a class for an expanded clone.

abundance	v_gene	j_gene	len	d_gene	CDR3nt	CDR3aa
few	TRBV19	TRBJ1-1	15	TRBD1	TGTGCCAGTAGTATAGGAGACAGGGTGAACACTGAAGCTTTCTTT	CASSIGDRVNTEAFF
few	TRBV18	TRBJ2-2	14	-	TGTGCCAGCTCACCACCAACAAACACCGGGGAGCTGTTTTTT	CASSPPTNTGELFF
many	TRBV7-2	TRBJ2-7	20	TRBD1	TGTGCCAGCAGCATGAGGACAGGGGGGATTGCGGGCCATAGCTCCTACGAGCAGTACTTC	CASSMRTGGIAGHSSYEQYF
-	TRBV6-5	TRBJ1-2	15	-	TGTGCCAGCAGTAGTTCTACACAGGGAAATTATGGCTACACCTTC	CASSSSTQGNYGYTF
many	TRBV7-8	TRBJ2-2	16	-	TGTGCCAGCAGCCAACAGGGAGGTTTGAACACCGGGGAGCTGTTTTTT	CASSQQGGLNTGELFF
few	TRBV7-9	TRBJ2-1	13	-	TGTGCCAGCAGCTTAGTCGCCCAGGGGGAGCAGTTCTTC	CASSLVAQGEQFF
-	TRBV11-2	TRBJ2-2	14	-	TGTGCCAGCTCAGGGACGTTTGTCACCGGGGAGCTGTTTTTT	CASSGTFVTGELFF
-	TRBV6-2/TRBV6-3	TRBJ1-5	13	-	TGTGCCAGCAGGACCCTCGTTAATCAGCCCCAGCATTTT	CASRTLVNQPQHF
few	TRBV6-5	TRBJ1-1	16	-	TGTGCCAGCAGTTACAAGGTTGGGGTTCTGAACACTGAAGCTTTCTTT	CASSYKVGVLNTEAFF
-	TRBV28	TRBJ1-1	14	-	TGTGCCAGCATTCTCGGGATTCTCAACACTGAAGCTTTCTTT	CASILGILNTEAFF
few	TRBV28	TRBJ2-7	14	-	TGTGCCAGCAGTACGCGGGACAGACCGTTCGAGCAGTACTTC	CASSTRDRPFEQYF
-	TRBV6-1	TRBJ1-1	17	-	TGTGCCAGCAGTGACCTCCCGAGGGTGGGGGCGCGTGCTGAAGCTTTCTTT	CASSDLPRVGARAEAFF
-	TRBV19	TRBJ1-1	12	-	TGTGCCACCACCTTAAGGGCAGGGGAAACTTTCTTT	CATTLRAGETFF
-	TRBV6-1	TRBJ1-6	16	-	TGTGCCAGCAGTGAACATAGAGTAGGGGGTAATTCACCCCTCCACTTT	CASSEHRVGGNSPLHF
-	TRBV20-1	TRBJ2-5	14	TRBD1	TGCAGTGCTCCGGGACAGGCTCAACAAGAGACCCAGTACTTC	CSAPGQAQQETQYF
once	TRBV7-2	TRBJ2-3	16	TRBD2	TGTGCCAGCAGCTTATTGCTGGGGGGGGAAGCAGATACGCAGTATTTT	CASSLLLGGEADTQYF
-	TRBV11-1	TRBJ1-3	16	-	TGTGCCAGCAGCTTAGGACCGCGGGGGCACGGAAACACCATATATTTT	CASSLGPRGHGNTIYF
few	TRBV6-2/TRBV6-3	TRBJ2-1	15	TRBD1	TGTGCCAGCAGTCTGGGACAGGTAGGGCACAATGAGCAGTTCTTC	CASSLGQVGHNEQFF
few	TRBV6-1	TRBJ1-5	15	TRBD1	TGTGCCAGCAGAAGCGGGAAGGGGGCAGGACAGCCCCAGCATTTT	CASRSGKGAGQPQHF
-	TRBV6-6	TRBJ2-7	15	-	TGTGCCAGCAGTTATCAACAGGGATCTCACAACGAGCAGTACTTC	CASSYQQGSHNEQYF
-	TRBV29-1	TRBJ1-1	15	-	TGCAGCACCAAATCCCAGGGACTGGCTGACCCTGAAGCTTTCTTT	CSTKSQGLADPEAFF
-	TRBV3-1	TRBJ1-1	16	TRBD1	TGTGCCAGCAGCCAAGACTTCGAAGCAGGGGGGACTGAAGCTTTCTTT	CASSQDFEAGGTEAFF
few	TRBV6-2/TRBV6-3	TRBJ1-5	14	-	TGTGCCAGCAGTTACAGGGGGACTAGACAGCCCCAGCATTTT	CASSYRGTRQPQHF
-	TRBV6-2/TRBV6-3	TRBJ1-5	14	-	TGTGCCAGCAGCACCGCTCCGGGGAATCAGCCCCAGCATTTT	CASSTAPGNQPQHF
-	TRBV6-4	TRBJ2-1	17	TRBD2	TGTGCCAGCAGTGCCTCGGGGGGGGGTAGCTCCTACAATGAGCAGTTCTTC	CASSASGGGSSYNEQFF
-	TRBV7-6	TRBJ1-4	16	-	TGTGCCAGCAGCTTAGAAGCAGGCACGAATCGCGAAAAACTGTTTTTT	CASSLEAGTNREKLFF
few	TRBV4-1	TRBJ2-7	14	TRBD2	TGCGCCAGCAGCCAAGATATGGGGGGGAACGAGCAGTACTTC	CASSQDMGGNEQYF
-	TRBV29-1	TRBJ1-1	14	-	TGCAGCGTTGACCCTGGCAGGGGTAACACTGAAGCTTTCTTT	CSVDPGRGNTEAFF
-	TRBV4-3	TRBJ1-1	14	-	TGCGCCAGCAGCCAAGAGGGCACCTACACTGAAGCTTTCTTT	CASSQEGTYTEAFF